A single sample is the source of the 30 T cell receptor beta chains below, sequenced in a study of blood T cell repertoires in COVID-19 (dated by TCRdb to about 2020). Library preparation employed the immunoSEQ multiplex PCR assay. This immuneACCESS table, as held by TCRdb, lists in-frame sequences with V and J called but not all clones. Of the missing ones, under half trace to an unresolved V gene in checked studies; the others have no known cause. Present in this sample are 150,000 to 200,000 clones, about nine tenths of which were seen just once. Of the sample, 0.75% to 0.9% is held by the ten largest clones. The sample was peripheral blood. The receptors here all came from a woman in her 70s with acute or convalescent COVID-19.

The chain employs TRBV27 and TRBJ2-5, with 10 nucleotides matching TRBD2. Germline lookup yields CDR1 MNHEY and CDR2 SMNVEV (reference sequence). V lost 5 bases to trimming and J lost 5 bases; unmatched junction nucleotides: 5. This CDR3 is built from 14 residues. This CDR3 is CASSPKTSGETQYF. The CDR3 coding sequence is TGTGCCAGCAGTCCCAAGACTAGCGGGGAGACCCAGTACTTC.

This clone was counted between two and nine times. The chain is built from TRBV6-6 and TRBJ1-5, with D hard to call. This CDR3 is built from 12 residues. Trimming stripped 5 bases from V and 6 bases from J, with 8 bases between. Per the germline V gene, CDR1 is MNHNY and CDR2 is SVGAGI (reference sequence). CDR3: CASSPRGQPQHF. The CDR3 DNA sequence: TGTGCCAGCAGTCCTCGGGGTCAGCCCCAGCATTTT.

The chain is built from TRBV5-1 and TRBJ1-1, with TRBD1 matching 8 bases. Germline values: CDR1 SGHRS, CDR2 YFSETQ. This CDR3 is 14 amino acids long. Unmatched junction bases numbered 6, after V lost 3 bases and J lost 5 bases. DNA of the CDR3: TGCGCCAGCAGCTCGGACAGGGTGGGAACTGAAGCTTTCTTT. Protein product: CASSSDRVGTEAFF.

The chain combines TRBV6-5 with TRBJ1-3; D is possibly TRBD1 (6 bases). V lost 2 bases and J 0 bases, leaving 8 bases between the germline ends. Per the germline V gene, CDR1 is MNHEY and CDR2 is SVGAGI. This CDR3 spans 15 amino acids. The CDR3 nucleotides read TGTGCCAGCAGTTACCTAGGGGGCTCTGGAAACACCATATATTTT. This sequence encodes CASSYLGGSGNTIYF.

This clone was found once. The chain uses TRBV3-1 (or the pseudogene TRBV3-2) and TRBJ1-1, with 9 bases fitting TRBD1. CDR3 size: 15 residues. Germline V gene sequence: CDR1 LGHDT, CDR2 YNNKEL (reference sequence). The V segment lost 5 bases and the J segment 1 base; nucleotides outside the gene matches: 5. CDR3 coding DNA: TGTGCCAGCAGCTGGGCGGGACAGGGGAACACTGAAGCTTTCTTT. Translated, it gives CASSWAGQGNTEAFF.

V usage is TRBV5-6 and J usage is TRBJ2-5; D gene ambiguous. From germline, CDR1 is SGHDT and CDR2 YYEEEE. The ends were cut back, 4 bases at V and 5 bases at J, with 18 bases in the middle. This CDR3 is 15 amino acids long. This chain's CDR3 is CASSPARLARETQYF. The CDR3 DNA reads as TGTGCCAGCAGCCCGGCCCGGCTTGCGCGGGAGACCCAGTACTTC.

The V call is TRBV28, the J call TRBJ1-6, with 9 bases that match TRBD1. The CDR3 loop spans 18 amino acids. V trimming: 6 bases; J trimming: 0 bases; junction bases outside the gene matches: 9. Germline V gene data show CDR1 as MDHEN and CDR2 as SYDVKM. The CDR3 DNA reads as TGTGCCAGCAGACCCGACAGGGGGGTGAGCTCCTATAATTCACCCCTCCACTTT. This codes for CASRPDRGVSSYNSPLHF.

In its sample, this clone was seen once. This rearrangement joins TRBV7-8 to TRBJ1-1; TRBD1 agrees at 8 bases. Germline CDR1 SGHVS, CDR2 FQNEAQ. This CDR3 region has 14 residues. J lost 9 bases, V lost 5 bases, and 11 bases had no gene match. This CDR3 is CASSPAGQGIKAFF. DNA of the CDR3: TGTGCCAGCAGCCCCGCCGGACAGGGCATTAAAGCTTTCTTT.

The chain joins TRBV4-2 to TRBJ2-7; 7 nucleotides match TRBD1. The CDR3 spans 15 residues. The trim removed 0 bases at V and 2 bases at J, leaving 4 bases unmatched. Germline V gene lookup returns CDR1 LGHNA and CDR2 YNFKEQ. The CDR3 reads CASSQEGGPAYEQYF. The CDR3 nucleotides are TGTGCCAGCAGCCAAGAAGGGGGCCCCGCCTACGAGCAGTACTTC.

The V gene is TRBV28, the J gene TRBJ2-7, with 8 positions matching TRBD2. Germline V gene lookup returns CDR1 MDHEN and CDR2 SYDVKM. This CDR3 has 14 residues. V lost 8 bases and J lost 5; bases outside the gene matches: 11. The CDR3 DNA reads as TGTGCCAGCGTAGAGAGCGGGAGAAGGAACGAGCAGTACTTC. Protein sequence: CASVESGRRNEQYF.

The chain couples TRBV19 to TRBJ2-3; TRBD2 might be the D (7 bases). This CDR3 is built from 15 residues. Trimming cost V 6 bases and J 2 bases, with 15 bases left between them. Germline V lookup: CDR1 LNHDA, CDR2 SQIVND (reference sequence). This chain's CDR3 is CASSWGRGSTDTQYF. CDR3 DNA sequence: TGTGCCAGTAGCTGGGGGAGGGGGTCCACAGATACGCAGTATTTT.

The J gene is TRBJ2-2, the V gene TRBV3-1 (or the pseudogene TRBV3-2); 8 bases agree with TRBD2. Germline V gives CDR1 LGHDT, CDR2 YNNKEL (reference sequence). V was clipped by 1 base and J by 5 bases; unmatched bases: 6. The CDR3 totals 16 residues. CDR3 sequence (DNA): TGTGCCAGCAGCCAAGGAACTAGCGGAAAAACCGGGGAGCTGTTTTTT. It translates to CASSQGTSGKTGELFF.

The chain combines TRBV11-3 with TRBJ2-7; 7 nucleotides align to TRBD1. CDR3 size: 15 residues. Looked up from germline, CDR1 is SGHNT and CDR2 is YENEEA. V lost 1 base to trimming and J lost 7 bases; unmatched junction nucleotides: 10. CDR3: CASSLAGQAVGEQYF. Written as DNA, the CDR3 is TGTGCCAGCAGCTTAGCCGGACAGGCCGTCGGGGAGCAGTACTTC.

The rearrangement links TRBV11-2 to TRBJ1-2; D remains unclear. Germline loops: CDR1 SGHAT, CDR2 FQNNGV. CDR3 length: 15 amino acids. V lost 5 bases, J lost 7 bases, and 20 bases lay in between. CDR3 coding DNA: TGTGCCAGCAGCCCCACCCCTCCGGCTCCGGGTGGCTACACCTTC. This encodes CASSPTPPAPGGYTF.

This sequence joins TRBV13 and TRBJ1-1, with unresolved D. The V end lost 5 bases, the J end lost 5 bases, and 12 bases lay between the germline ends. This CDR3 has 13 residues. The germline CDR1 and CDR2 sequences are PRHDT and FYEKMQ (reference sequence). In nucleotides, the CDR3 is TGTGCCAGCAGCCCCGAGAGGGATACTGAAGCTTTCTTT. Its translation: CASSPERDTEAFF.

The chain recombines TRBV5-4 with TRBJ2-3; a weak D match, TRBD1 (5 bases). The CDR3 sequence is 13 residues long. Trimming took 2 bases from V and 4 from J, leaving 8 bases between them. Germline V gives CDR1 SGHNT, CDR2 YYREEE (reference sequence). This CDR3 reads CASSLAGSDTQYF. As DNA, the CDR3 is TGTGCCAGCAGCTTAGCAGGGTCAGATACGCAGTATTTT.

This chain joins TRBV7-2 and TRBJ2-4; 8 bases fit TRBD2. CDR3 size: 16 residues. J gave up 0 bases and V 0 bases, and 1 base lay outside the gene matches. Per the germline V gene, CDR1 is SGHTA and CDR2 is FQGNSA. The CDR3 sequence is CASSLALAVAKNIQYF. Written as DNA, the CDR3 is TGTGCCAGCAGCTTAGCACTAGCGGTAGCCAAAAACATTCAGTACTTC.

This rearrangement joins TRBV6-5 to TRBJ1-2; D ambiguous. CDR1 and CDR2 (germline): MNHEY, SVGAGI. V lost 6 bases and J lost 8, with 16 bases in between. The CDR3 is 13 residues long. The CDR3 reads CASSLREYGGYTF. DNA of the CDR3: TGTGCCAGCAGCCTCCGGGAGTATGGGGGCTACACCTTC.

This chain links TRBV12-3 or TRBV12-4 with TRBJ2-7; a possible D gene is TRBD2 (6 bases). V lost 7 bases and J lost 2, with 12 bases in between. The CDR3 extends over 13 amino acids. This CDR3 is CASTFGGTYEQYF. CDR3 DNA: TGTGCCAGCACCTTTGGGGGGACCTACGAGCAGTACTTC.

This clone has only one observation. The genes are TRBV6-5 and TRBJ1-2, with D hard to call. The CDR3 loop spans 13 amino acids. Germline V lookup: CDR1 MNHEY, CDR2 SVGAGI. V dropped 6 bases and J dropped 4 bases, with 12 bases sitting between them. CDR3 bases: TGTGCCAGCAGCCATCCGGGGTTCTATGGCTACACCTTC. As protein: CASSHPGFYGYTF.

V usage is TRBV5-4 and J usage is TRBJ2-7; tentative D call: TRBD1 (6 bases). The CDR3 consists of 14 residues. Germline V lookup: CDR1 SGHNT, CDR2 YYREEE (reference sequence). Trimming cost V 3 bases and J 2 bases, with 12 bases left between them. CDR3 residues: CASSSPDSTYEQYF. DNA of the CDR3: TGTGCCAGCAGCTCGCCGGACAGCACCTACGAGCAGTACTTC.

This chain uses TRBV5-1 with TRBJ2-3, with D hard to call. The V and J ends lost 4 bases and 3 bases respectively, with 6 bases between them. This CDR3 region has 12 residues. Germline V CDR1 and CDR2: SGHRS, YFSETQ. CDR3 sequence reads: CASSETTDTQYF. CDR3 nucleotide sequence: TGCGCCAGCAGCGAGACTACAGATACGCAGTATTTT.

The chain carries TRBV7-2 and TRBJ1-2; D perhaps matches TRBD1 (6 bases). CDR1 SGHTA and CDR2 FQGNSA come from the germline V gene. The CDR3 covers 17 residues. V lost 3 bases and J 4 bases, leaving 21 bases between the germline ends. The CDR3 DNA sequence: TGTGCCAGCAGCTTTACCGCCGGGACACGGACCCTCTATGGCTACACCTTC. Protein: CASSFTAGTRTLYGYTF.

The chain links TRBV2 to TRBJ1-1; 8 bases align to TRBD1. This CDR3 has 12 amino acids. CDR1 is SNHLY, CDR2 FYNNEI, per germline. After removal of 5 bases from V and 8 bases from J, the junction contained 4 bases not matched to a gene. CDR3 sequence reads: CASSQGAAEAFF. In DNA form, the CDR3 reads TGTGCCAGCAGTCAGGGGGCGGCGGAAGCTTTCTTT.

The gene calls are TRBV7-9 and TRBJ1-2, with 8 bases aligning to TRBD1. Germline V gene data show CDR1 as SEHNR and CDR2 as FQNEAQ (reference sequence). Losses at the gene ends were 1 base for V and 6 bases for J; bases not matched to a gene: 7. The CDR3 is 15 amino acids. This CDR3 reads CASSLDEDRVDGYTF. The CDR3 coding sequence is TGTGCCAGCAGCTTAGATGAGGACAGGGTGGATGGCTACACCTTC.

A single count supports this clone. CDR3 bases: TGTGCCATCGGCGGGGGGGCAGGTGAAAAACTGTTTTTT. Its translation: CAIGGGAGEKLFF. The V gene is TRBV6-6, the J gene TRBJ1-4, with D possibly matching TRBD1 (6 bases). V lost 10 bases to trimming and J lost 7 bases, with 16 bases between them. CDR3 length: 13 amino acids. Germline loops: CDR1 MNHNY, CDR2 SVGAGI (reference sequence).

The chain has TRBV11-2 and TRBJ1-2; D call uncertain. The CDR3 consists of 12 residues. From germline, CDR1 is SGHAT and CDR2 FQNNGV. Trimming stripped 5 bases from V and 7 bases from J, with 11 bases between. The DNA of the CDR3 is TGTGCCAGCAGCGGGGAGGGAAGTGGCTACACCTTC. Residues: CASSGEGSGYTF.

This clone was seen a single time. V is TRBV6-5 and J is TRBJ2-3; 12 positions agree with TRBD2. The V and J ends lost 7 bases and 6 bases, in that order; junction bases with no gene match: 5. The CDR3 is made up of 14 amino acids. CDR1 MNHEY and CDR2 SVGAGI come from the germline V gene. The CDR3 nucleotides read TGTGCCAGCACCCTAGCGGGAGGGCGTGATACGCAGTATTTT. Its protein product is CASTLAGGRDTQYF.

The chain links TRBV6-5 to TRBJ1-1; tentative D call: TRBD1 (5 bases). V was clipped by 8 bases and J by 1 base, with 17 bases between them. The CDR3 loop spans 15 amino acids. CDR1 and CDR2 (germline): MNHEY, SVGAGI. The CDR3 nucleotides read TGTGCCAGCTCCGGTTACGGGGGAGCGAACACTGAAGCTTTCTTT. It is translated as CASSGYGGANTEAFF.

This clone occurred a few times. The chain is built from TRBV7-9 and TRBJ2-2, with D possibly being TRBD1 (6 bases). Trimming removed 2 bases from V and 2 bases from J, with 12 bases in between. In germline, CDR1 is SEHNR, CDR2 FQNEAQ (reference sequence). CDR3 length: 16 amino acids. The CDR3 sequence: CASSLLGGINTGELFF. The CDR3 DNA sequence: TGTGCCAGCAGCTTATTAGGGGGAATTAACACCGGGGAGCTGTTTTTT.